The present T cell receptor beta chain was sequenced within a study of OX40 agonist ivuxolimab in advanced cancers. Trimming stripped 3 bases from V and 4 bases from J, with 13 bases between. From germline, CDR1 is SGHKS and CDR2 YYEKEE (reference sequence). This CDR3 is built from 14 residues. TCRdb's copy holds only in-frame clones and misses some; the assay was immunoSEQ multiplex PCR. The sample shows some 70,000 clones, 80% to 90% of them seen only once. This sequence originates from an adult with an advanced solid tumor such as melanoma, head and neck, liver or kidney cancer. The genes are TRBV5-5 and TRBJ1-2; D perhaps matches TRBD1 (5 bases). This material consisted of CD4+ or CD8+ T cells sorted from blood, taken in a trial of the OX40 agonist ivuxolimab. The DNA of the CDR3 is TGTGCCAGCAGCTGGGGGAATTTGGGCTATGGCTACACCTTC. Amino acid sequence: CASSWGNLGYGYTF.